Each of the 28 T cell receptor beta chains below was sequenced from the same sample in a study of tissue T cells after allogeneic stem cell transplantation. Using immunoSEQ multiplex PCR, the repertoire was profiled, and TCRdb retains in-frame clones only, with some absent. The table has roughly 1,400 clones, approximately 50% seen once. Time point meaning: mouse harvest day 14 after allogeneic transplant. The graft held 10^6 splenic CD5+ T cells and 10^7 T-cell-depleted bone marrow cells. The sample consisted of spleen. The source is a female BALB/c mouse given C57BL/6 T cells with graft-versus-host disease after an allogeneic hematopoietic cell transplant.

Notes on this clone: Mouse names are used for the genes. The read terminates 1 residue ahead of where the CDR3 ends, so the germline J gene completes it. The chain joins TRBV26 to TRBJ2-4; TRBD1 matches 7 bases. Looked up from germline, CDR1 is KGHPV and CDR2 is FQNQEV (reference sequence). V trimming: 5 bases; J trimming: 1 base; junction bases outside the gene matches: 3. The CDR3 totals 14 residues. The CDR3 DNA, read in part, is TGTGCCAGCAGTGACAGGGTTGGTCAAAACACCTTGTAC. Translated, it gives CASSDRVGQNTLY. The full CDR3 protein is CASSDRVGQNTLYF.

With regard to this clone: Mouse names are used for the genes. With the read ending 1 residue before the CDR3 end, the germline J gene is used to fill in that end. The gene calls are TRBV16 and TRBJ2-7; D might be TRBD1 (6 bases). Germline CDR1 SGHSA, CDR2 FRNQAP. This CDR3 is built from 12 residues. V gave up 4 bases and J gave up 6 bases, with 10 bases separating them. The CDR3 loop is CASSSQGVEQYF. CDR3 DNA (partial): TGTGCAAGCAGCTCACAGGGAGTTGAACAGTAC.

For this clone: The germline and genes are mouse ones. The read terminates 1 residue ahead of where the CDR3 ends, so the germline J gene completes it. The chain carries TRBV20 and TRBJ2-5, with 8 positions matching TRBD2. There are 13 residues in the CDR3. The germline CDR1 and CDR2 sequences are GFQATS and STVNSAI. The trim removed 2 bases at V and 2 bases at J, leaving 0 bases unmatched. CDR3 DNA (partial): TGTGGTGCTAGGACTGGGGGCCAAGACACCCAGTAC. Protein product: CGARTGGQDTQY. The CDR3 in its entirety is CGARTGGQDTQYF.

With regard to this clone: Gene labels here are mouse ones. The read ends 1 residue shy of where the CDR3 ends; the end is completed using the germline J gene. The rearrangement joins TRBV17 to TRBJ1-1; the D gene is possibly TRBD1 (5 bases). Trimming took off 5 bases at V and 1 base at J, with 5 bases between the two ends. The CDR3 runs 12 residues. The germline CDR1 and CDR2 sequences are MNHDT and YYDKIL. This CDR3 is CASSQGNTEVFF. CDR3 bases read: TGTGCTAGCAGTCAGGGGAACACAGAAGTCTTC.

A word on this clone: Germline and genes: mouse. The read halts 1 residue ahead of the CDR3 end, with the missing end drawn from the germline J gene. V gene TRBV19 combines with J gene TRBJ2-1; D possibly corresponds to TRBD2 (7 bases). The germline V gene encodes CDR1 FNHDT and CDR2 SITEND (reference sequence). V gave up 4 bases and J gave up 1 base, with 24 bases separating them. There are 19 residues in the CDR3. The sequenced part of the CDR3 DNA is TGTGCCAGCAGTCGTCCCGCCCCCCTCTGGGGGCCCAACTATGCTGAGCAGTTC. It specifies CASSRPAPLWGPNYAEQF. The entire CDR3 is CASSRPAPLWGPNYAEQFF.

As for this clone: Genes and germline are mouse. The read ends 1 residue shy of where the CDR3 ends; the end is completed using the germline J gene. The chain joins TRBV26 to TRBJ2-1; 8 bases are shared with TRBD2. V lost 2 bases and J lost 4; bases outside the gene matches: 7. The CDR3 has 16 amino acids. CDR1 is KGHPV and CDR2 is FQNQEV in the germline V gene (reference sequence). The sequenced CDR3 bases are TGTGCCAGCAGTCTGACGACAGGACTGGGTTATGCTGAGCAGTTC. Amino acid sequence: CASSLTTGLGYAEQF. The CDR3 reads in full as CASSLTTGLGYAEQFF.

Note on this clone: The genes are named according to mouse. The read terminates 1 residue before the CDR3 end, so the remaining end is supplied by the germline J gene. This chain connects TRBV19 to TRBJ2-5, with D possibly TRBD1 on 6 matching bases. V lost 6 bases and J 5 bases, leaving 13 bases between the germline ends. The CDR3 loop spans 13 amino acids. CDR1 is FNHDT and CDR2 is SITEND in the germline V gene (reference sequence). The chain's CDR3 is CASILRDIDTQYF. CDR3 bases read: TGTGCCAGCATCCTCCGGGACATAGACACCCAGTAC.

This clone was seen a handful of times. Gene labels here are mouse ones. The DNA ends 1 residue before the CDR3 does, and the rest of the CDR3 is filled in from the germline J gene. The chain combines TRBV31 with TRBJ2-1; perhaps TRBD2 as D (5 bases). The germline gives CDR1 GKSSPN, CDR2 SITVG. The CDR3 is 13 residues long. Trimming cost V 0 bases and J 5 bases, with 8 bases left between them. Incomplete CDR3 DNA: TGTGCCTGGAGTCTAACCTGGGATGCTGAGCAGTTC. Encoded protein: CAWSLTWDAEQF. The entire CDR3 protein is CAWSLTWDAEQFF.

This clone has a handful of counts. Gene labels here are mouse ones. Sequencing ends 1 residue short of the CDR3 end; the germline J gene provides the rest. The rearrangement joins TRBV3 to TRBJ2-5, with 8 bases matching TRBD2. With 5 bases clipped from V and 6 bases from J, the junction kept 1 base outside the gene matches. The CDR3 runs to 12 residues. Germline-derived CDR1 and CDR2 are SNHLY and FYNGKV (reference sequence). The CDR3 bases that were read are TGTGCCAGCAGCGGACTGGGCGACACCCAGTAC. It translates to CASSGLGDTQY. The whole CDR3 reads CASSGLGDTQYF. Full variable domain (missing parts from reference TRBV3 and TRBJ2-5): GPKVLQIPSHQIIDMGQMVTLNCDPVSNHLYFYWYKQILGQQMEFLVNFYNGKVMEKSKLFKDQFSVERPDGSYFTLKIQPTALEDSAVYFCASSGLGDTQYFGPGTRLLVL.

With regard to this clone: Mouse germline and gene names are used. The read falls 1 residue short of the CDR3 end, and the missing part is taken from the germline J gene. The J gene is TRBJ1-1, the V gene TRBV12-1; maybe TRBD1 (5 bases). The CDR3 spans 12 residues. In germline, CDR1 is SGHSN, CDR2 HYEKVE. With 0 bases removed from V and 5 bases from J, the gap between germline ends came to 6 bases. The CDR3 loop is CASSLGATEVFF. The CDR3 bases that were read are TGTGCCAGCTCTCTCGGGGCGACAGAAGTCTTC.

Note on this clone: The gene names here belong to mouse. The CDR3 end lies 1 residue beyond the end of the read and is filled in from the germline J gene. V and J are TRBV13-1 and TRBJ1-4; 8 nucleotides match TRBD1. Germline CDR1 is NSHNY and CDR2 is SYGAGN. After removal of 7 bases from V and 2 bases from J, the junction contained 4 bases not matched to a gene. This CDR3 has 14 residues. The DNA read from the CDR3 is TGTGCCAGCTATGGACAGGGATCCAACGAAAGATTATTT. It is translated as CASYGQGSNERLF. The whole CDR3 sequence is CASYGQGSNERLFF.

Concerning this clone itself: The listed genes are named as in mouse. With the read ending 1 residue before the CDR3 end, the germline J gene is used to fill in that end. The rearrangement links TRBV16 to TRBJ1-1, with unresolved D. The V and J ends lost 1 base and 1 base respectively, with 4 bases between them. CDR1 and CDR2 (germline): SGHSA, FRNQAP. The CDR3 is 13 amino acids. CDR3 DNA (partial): TGTGCAAGCAGCTTAGTCCAAAACACAGAAGTCTTC. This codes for CASSLVQNTEVF. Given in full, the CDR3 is CASSLVQNTEVFF.

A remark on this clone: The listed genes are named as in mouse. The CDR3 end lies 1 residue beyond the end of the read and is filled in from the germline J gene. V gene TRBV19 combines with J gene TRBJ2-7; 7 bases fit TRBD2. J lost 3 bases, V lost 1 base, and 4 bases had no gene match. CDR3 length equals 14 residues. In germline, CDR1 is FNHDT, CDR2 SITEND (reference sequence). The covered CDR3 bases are TGTGCCAGCAGTATACCGGGGGGGGTCTATGAACAGTAC. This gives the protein CASSIPGGVYEQY. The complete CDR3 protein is CASSIPGGVYEQYF.

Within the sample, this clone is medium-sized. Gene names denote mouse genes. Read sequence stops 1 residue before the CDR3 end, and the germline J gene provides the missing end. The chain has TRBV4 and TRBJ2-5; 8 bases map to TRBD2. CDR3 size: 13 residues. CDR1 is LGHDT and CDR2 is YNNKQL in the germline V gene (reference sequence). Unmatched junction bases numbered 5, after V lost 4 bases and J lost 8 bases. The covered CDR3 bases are TGTGCCAGCAGCTGGACTGGGAGGGTCACCCAGTAC. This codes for CASSWTGRVTQY. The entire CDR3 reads CASSWTGRVTQYF. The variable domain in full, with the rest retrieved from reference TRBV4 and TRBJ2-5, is ETAVFQTPNYHVTQVGNEVSFNCKQTLGHDTMYWYKQDSKKLLKIMFSYNNKQLIVNETVPRRFSPQSSDKAHLNLRIKSVEPEDSAVYLCASSWTGRVTQYFGPGTRLLVL.

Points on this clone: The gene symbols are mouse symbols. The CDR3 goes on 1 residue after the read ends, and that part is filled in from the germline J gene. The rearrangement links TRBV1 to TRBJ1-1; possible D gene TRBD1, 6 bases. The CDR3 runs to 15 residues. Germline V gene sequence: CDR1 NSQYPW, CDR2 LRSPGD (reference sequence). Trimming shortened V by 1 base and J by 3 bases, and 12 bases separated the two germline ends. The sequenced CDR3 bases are TGCACCTGCAGTGCAGTGGGGGCGCGAGACACAGAAGTCTTC. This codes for CTCSAVGARDTEVF. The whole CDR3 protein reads CTCSAVGARDTEVFF.

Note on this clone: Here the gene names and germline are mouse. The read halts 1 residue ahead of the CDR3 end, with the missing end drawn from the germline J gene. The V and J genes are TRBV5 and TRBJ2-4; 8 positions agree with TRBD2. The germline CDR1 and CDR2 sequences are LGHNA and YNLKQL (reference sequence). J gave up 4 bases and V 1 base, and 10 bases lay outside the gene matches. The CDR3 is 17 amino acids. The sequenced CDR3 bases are TGTGCCAGCAGCCAAGTTTTCTGGGGGGCAGGGAAAAACACCTTGTAC. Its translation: CASSQVFWGAGKNTLY. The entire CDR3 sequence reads CASSQVFWGAGKNTLYF.

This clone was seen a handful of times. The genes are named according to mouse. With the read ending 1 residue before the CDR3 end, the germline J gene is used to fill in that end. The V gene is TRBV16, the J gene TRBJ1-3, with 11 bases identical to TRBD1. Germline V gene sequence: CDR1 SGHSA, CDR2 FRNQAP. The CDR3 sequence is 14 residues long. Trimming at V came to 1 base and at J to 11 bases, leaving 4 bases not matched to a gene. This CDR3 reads CASSLGGTGGALYF. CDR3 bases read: TGTGCAAGCAGCTTAGGCGGGACAGGGGGTGCGCTCTAT.

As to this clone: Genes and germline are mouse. Here the CDR3 reads CASSISGGAVAETLYF. The covered CDR3 bases are TGTGCCAGCAGTATATCTGGGGGGGCGGTTGCAGAAACGCTGTAT. V gene TRBV19 combines with J gene TRBJ2-3; TRBD2 agrees at 10 bases. The CDR3 end is not reached by the read, which stops 1 residue before it; the germline J gene fills it in. Germline CDR1 reads FNHDT; CDR2 reads SITEND (reference sequence). This CDR3 is 16 amino acids long. The junction had 4 bases not matched to a gene; V was cut back by 1 base and J by 2 bases.

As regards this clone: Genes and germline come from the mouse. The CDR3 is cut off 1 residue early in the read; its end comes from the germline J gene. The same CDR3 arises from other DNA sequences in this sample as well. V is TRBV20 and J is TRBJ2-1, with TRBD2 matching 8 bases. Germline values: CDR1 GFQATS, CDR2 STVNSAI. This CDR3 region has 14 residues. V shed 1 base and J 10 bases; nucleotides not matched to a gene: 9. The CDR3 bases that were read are TGTGGTGCTAGGGGGCGGGGGGGGCTGGCGGAGCAGTTC. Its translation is CGARGRGGLAEQF. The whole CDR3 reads CGARGRGGLAEQFF.

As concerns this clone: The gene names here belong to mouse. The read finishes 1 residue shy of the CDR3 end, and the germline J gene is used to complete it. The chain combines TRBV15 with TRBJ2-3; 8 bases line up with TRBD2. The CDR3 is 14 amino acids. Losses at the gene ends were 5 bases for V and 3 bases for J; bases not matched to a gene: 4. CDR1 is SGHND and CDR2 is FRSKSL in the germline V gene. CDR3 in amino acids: CASSPLGGAETLYF. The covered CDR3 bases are TGTGCCAGCAGTCCCCTGGGGGGCGCAGAAACGCTGTAT.

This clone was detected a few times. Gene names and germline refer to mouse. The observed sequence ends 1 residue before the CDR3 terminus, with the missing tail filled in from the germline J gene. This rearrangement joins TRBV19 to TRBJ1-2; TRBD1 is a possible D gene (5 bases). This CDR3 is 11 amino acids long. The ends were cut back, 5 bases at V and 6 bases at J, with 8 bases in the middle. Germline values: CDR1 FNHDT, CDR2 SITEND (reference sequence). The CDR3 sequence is CASRGGADYTF. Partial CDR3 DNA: TGTGCCAGCAGGGGGGGGGCCGACTACACC.

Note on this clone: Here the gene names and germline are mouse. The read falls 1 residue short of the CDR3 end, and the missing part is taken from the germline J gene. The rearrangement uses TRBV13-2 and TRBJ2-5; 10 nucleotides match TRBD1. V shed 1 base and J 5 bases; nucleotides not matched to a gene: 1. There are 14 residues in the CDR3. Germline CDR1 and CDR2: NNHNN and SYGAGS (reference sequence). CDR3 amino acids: CASGDWDRGDTQYF. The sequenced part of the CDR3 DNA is TGTGCCAGCGGTGATTGGGACAGGGGAGACACCCAGTAC.

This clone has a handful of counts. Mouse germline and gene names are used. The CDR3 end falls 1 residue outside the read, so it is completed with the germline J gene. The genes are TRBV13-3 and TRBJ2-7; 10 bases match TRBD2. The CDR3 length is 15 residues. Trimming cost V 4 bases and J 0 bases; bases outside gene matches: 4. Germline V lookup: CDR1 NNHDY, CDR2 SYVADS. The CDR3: CASSTTGGSSYEQYF. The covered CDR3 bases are TGTGCCAGCAGTACGACTGGGGGGAGCTCCTATGAACAGTAC.

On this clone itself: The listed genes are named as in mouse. CDR3 region: CASSLRDREGEQYF. CDR3 bases read: TGTGCCAGCAGCCTCCGGGACAGGGAGGGAGAACAGTAC. The rearrangement links TRBV3 to TRBJ2-7; 9 nucleotides line up with TRBD1. The CDR3 end is not reached by the read, which stops 1 residue before it; the germline J gene fills it in. In germline, CDR1 is SNHLY, CDR2 FYNGKV (reference sequence). The junction had 9 bases not matched to a gene; V was cut back by 5 bases and J by 7 bases. This CDR3 contains 14 residues.

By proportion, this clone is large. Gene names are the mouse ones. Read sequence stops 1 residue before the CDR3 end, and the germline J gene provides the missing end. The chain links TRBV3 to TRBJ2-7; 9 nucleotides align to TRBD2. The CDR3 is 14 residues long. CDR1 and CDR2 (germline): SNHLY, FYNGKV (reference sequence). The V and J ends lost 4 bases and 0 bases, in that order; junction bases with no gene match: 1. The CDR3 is CASSSTGGSYEQYF. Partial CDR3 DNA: TGTGCCAGCAGCTCGACTGGGGGCTCCTATGAACAGTAC.

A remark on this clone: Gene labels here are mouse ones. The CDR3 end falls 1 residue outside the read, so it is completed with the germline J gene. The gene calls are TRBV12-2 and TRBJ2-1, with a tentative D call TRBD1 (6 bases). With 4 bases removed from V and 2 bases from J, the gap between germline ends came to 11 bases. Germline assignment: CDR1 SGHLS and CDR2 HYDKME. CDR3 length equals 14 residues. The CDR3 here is CASSPQGYYAEQFF. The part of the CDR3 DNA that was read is TGTGCCAGCTCCCCACAGGGTTACTATGCTGAGCAGTTC.

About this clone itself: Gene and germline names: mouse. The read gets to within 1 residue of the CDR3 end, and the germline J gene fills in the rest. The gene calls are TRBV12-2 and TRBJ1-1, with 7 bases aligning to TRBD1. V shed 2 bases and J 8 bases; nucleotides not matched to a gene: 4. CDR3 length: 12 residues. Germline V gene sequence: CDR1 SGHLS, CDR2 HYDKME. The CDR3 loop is CASSPTGREVFF. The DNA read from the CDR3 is TGTGCCAGCTCTCCGACAGGGAGGGAAGTCTTC.

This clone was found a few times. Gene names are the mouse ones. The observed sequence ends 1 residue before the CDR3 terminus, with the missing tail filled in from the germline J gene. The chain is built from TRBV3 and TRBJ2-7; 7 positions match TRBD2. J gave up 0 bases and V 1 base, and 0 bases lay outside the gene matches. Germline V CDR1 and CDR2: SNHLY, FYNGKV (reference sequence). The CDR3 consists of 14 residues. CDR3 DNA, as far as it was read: TGTGCCAGCAGCTTAGACTGGGGCTCCTATGAACAGTAC. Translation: CASSLDWGSYEQY. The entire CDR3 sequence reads CASSLDWGSYEQYF.